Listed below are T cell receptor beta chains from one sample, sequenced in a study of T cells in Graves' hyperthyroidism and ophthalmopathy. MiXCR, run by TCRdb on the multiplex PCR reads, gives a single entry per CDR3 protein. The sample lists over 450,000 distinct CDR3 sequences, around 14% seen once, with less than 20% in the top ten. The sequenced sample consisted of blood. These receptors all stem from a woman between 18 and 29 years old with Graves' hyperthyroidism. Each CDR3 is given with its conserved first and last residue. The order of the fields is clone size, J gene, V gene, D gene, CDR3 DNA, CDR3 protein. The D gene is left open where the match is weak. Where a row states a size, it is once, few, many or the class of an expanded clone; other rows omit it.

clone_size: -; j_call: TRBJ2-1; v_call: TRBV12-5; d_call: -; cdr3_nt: TGTGCTAGTGGTTTGGTGTACCCCTACAATGAGCAGTTCTTC; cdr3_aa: CASGLVYPYNEQFF
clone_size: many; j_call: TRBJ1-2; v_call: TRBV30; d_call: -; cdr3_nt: TGTGCCTGGAGTGCGACCGATGGCTACACCTTC; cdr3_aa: CAWSATDGYTF
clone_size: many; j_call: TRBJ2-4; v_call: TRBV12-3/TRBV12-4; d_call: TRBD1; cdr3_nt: TGTGCCAGCAGTACCGGACAGGGGAACATTCAGTACTTC; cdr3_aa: CASSTGQGNIQYF
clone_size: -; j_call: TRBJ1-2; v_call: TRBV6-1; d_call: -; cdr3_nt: TGTGCCAGCATTGGACCCGGTCCTAACTATGGCTACACCTTC; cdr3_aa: CASIGPGPNYGYTF
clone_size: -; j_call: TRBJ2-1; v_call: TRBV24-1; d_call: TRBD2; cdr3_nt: TGTGCCACCAGTGATTTCGGTGCGGGAGAGATCAATGAGCAGTTCTTC; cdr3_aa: CATSDFGAGEINEQFF
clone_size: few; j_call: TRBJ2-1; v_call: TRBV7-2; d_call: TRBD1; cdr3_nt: TGTGCCAGCAGACACTTAGAGACAGGGGGCGTGAACAATGAGCAGTTCTTC; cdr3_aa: CASRHLETGGVNNEQFF
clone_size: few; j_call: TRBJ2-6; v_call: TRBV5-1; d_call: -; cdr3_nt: TGCGCCAGCAGCTTGGAAATCCAGCCAGGGGCCAACGTCCTGACTTTC; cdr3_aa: CASSLEIQPGANVLTF
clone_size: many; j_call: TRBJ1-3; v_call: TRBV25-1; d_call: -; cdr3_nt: TGTGCCAGCAGTGTTTCCGGACAGTTCTCTGGAAACACCATATATTTT; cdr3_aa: CASSVSGQFSGNTIYF
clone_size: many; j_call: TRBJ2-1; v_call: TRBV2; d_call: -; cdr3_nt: TGTGCCAGCAGTGAAGATGGACGTTTCGGTGAGCAGTTCTTC; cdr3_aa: CASSEDGRFGEQFF
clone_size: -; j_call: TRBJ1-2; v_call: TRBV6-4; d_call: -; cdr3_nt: TGTGCCAGCAGTTACAACAGGGAGAGTGGCTACACCTTC; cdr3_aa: CASSYNRESGYTF
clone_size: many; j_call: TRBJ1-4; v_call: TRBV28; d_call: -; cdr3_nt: TGTGCCAGCAGTTCCAGACCCCGGGTTAAGGAAAAACTGTTTTTT; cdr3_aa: CASSSRPRVKEKLFF
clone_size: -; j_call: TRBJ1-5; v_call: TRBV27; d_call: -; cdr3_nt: TGTGCCAGCAGTACCCGCGGGACACTTAGCAATCAGCCCCAGCATTTT; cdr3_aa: CASSTRGTLSNQPQHF
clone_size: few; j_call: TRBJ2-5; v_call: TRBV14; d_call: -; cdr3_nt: TGTGCCAGCAGCTTAAGACAGGCCCAAGAGACCCAGTACTTC; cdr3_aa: CASSLRQAQETQYF
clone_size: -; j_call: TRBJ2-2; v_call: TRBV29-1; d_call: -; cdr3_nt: TGCAGCGTTGACGGGACGAACACCGGGGAGCTGTTTTTT; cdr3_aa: CSVDGTNTGELFF
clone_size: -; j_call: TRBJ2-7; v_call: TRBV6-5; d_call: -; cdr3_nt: TGTGCCAGCAGTTACTCGTACGGGTCCTACGAGCAGTACTTC; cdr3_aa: CASSYSYGSYEQYF
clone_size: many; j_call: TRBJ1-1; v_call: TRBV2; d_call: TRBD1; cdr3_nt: TGTGCCAGCAGGGAACAGGGGATCGCTGAAGCTTTCTTT; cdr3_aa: CASREQGIAEAFF
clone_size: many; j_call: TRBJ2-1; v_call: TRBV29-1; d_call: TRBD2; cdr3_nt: TGCAGCGGTGATGGCGGGAGGGGATACAATGAGCAGTTCTTC; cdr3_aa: CSGDGGRGYNEQFF
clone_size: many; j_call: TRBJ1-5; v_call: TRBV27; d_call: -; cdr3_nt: TGTGCCAGCAGGTTGTCTGGGGGGGTGAATAATCAGCCCCAGCATTTT; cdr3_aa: CASRLSGGVNNQPQHF
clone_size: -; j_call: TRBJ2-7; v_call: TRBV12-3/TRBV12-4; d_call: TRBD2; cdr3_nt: TGTGCCAGCAGTTTACGCGGGAGAGACGAGCAGTACTTC; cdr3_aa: CASSLRGRDEQYF
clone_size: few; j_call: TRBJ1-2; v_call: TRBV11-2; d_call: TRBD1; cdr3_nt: TGTGCCAGCAGCCCCGACGTAGGTGCCAGGGGGGCCTATGGCTACACCTTC; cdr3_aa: CASSPDVGARGAYGYTF
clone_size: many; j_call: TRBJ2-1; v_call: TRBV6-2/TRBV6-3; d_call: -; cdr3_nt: TGTGCCAGCAGTTACGTGGGATTGGAGCAGTTCTTC; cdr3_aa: CASSYVGLEQFF
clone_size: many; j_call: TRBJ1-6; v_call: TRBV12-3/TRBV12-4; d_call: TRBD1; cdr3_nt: TGTGCCAGCAGGAACTCTCGGGACAGGGTTTGGGAAGATAATTCACCCCTCCACTTT; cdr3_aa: CASRNSRDRVWEDNSPLHF